The 8 T cell receptor beta chains presented below share a single source sample, sequenced in a study of blood T cell repertoires in COVID-19. Clones were sequenced by immunoSEQ multiplex PCR, and TCRdb holds only the in-frame ones, with some missing. The table has about 200,000 clones, 70% to 90% seen once. Sequencing input: peripheral blood. The source is a woman aged 50 to 65 with acute or convalescent COVID-19.

The chain joins TRBV2 to TRBJ2-4; 9 bases agree with TRBD1. Trimming cost V 5 bases and J 8 bases; bases outside gene matches: 7. CDR1 SNHLY and CDR2 FYNNEI come from the germline V gene. The CDR3 contains 14 residues. Written as DNA, the CDR3 is TGTGCCAGCAGTCAGGACAGGGGTACGGACATTCAGTACTTC. Protein sequence: CASSQDRGTDIQYF.

This clone was counted a few times. The chain combines TRBV3-1 (or the pseudogene TRBV3-2) with TRBJ2-6; D perhaps matches TRBD2 (5 bases). There are 16 residues in the CDR3. Germline V gives CDR1 LGHDT, CDR2 YNNKEL (reference sequence). Trimming cost V 4 bases and J 2 bases, with 12 bases left between them. The CDR3 here is CASSPDRGAGANVLTF. CDR3 DNA sequence: TGTGCCAGCAGCCCGGATCGGGGAGCTGGGGCCAACGTCCTGACTTTC.

The rearrangement links TRBV7-3 to TRBJ2-2, with D perhaps matching TRBD2 (6 bases). The V and J ends lost 4 bases and 2 bases respectively, with 14 bases between them. The CDR3 spans 16 residues. Per germline, CDR1 SGHTA and CDR2 FQGTGA. The CDR3 nucleotides are TGTGCCAGCAGCTCGGGACTGAATGTAAACACCGGGGAGCTGTTTTTT. The encoded protein is CASSSGLNVNTGELFF.

This clone was counted between two and nine times. This chain uses TRBV5-1 with TRBJ2-1, with 12 bases that match TRBD2. CDR3 length: 15 residues. Germline V gene data show CDR1 as SGHRS and CDR2 as YFSETQ. J gave up 7 bases and V 0 bases, and 2 bases lay outside the gene matches. The CDR3 DNA reads TGCGCCAGCAGCTTGGAACTAGCGGGGGGAAATGAGCAGTTCTTC. Encoded protein: CASSLELAGGNEQFF. The complete variable domain, with remaining parts taken from reference TRBV5-1 and TRBJ2-1, reads KAGVTQTPRYLIKTRGQQVTLSCSPISGHRSVSWYQQTPGQGLQFLFEYFSETQRNKGNFPGRFSGRQFSNSRSEMNVSTLELGDSALYLCASSLELAGGNEQFFGPGTRLTVL.

CDR3 DNA sequence: TGTGCCAGCAGCCCCCCGGGTTCTGCAGATACGCAGTATTTT. It encodes CASSPPGSADTQYF. The chain is built from TRBV13 and TRBJ2-3; D is undetermined. The CDR3 sequence is 14 residues long. The germline V and J ends were trimmed by 5 bases and 4 bases, with 13 bases remaining between them. Looked up from germline, CDR1 is PRHDT and CDR2 is FYEKMQ (reference sequence).

The CDR3 sequence: CASTPGWMANEKLFF. CDR3 coding DNA: TGTGCCAGCACCCCGGGATGGATGGCTAATGAAAAACTGTTTTTT. The chain couples TRBV11-2 to TRBJ1-4; no reliable D call. Germline CDR1 is SGHAT and CDR2 is FQNNGV. The CDR3 totals 15 residues. Trimming pared 7 bases from V and 3 bases from J, leaving 15 bases between.

The chain is built from TRBV11-2 and TRBJ2-5; D might be TRBD1 (6 bases). V lost 6 bases and J lost 3, with 14 bases in between. Germline V gene sequence: CDR1 SGHAT, CDR2 FQNNGV. This CDR3 is 14 amino acids long. The CDR3 here is CASREGQLKETQYF. CDR3 coding DNA: TGTGCCAGCAGAGAAGGACAGCTCAAAGAGACCCAGTACTTC.

This rearrangement joins TRBV5-4 to TRBJ2-7, with D maybe TRBD1 (6 bases). CDR1 is SGHNT and CDR2 is YYREEE in the germline V gene (reference sequence). CDR3 length: 13 residues. With 10 bases removed from V and 0 bases from J, the gap between germline ends came to 14 bases. CDR3 coding DNA: TGTGCCGCTAAGCAGGACAGCTCCTACGAGCAGTACTTC. Translation gives CAAKQDSSYEQYF.